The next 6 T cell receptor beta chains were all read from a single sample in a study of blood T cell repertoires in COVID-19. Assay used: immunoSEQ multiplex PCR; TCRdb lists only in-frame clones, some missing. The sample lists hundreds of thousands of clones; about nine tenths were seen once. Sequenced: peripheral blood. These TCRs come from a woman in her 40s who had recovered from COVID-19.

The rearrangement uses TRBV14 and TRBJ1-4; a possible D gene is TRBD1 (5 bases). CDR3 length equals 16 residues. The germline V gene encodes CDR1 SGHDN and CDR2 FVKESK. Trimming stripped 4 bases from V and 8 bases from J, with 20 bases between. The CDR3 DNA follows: TGTGCCAGCAGCCTTATCAATGGGGGGGGAGTCGAAAAACTGTTTTTT. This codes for CASSLINGGGVEKLFF.

The CDR3 reads CASSTTSWLFF. CDR3 coding DNA: TGTGCCAGTAGTACGACTAGCTGGCTGTTCTTC. V usage is TRBV19 and J usage is TRBJ2-1; 7 bases are shared with TRBD2. The CDR3 has 11 residues. After removal of 4 bases from V and 15 bases from J, the junction contained 6 bases not matched to a gene. Germline assignment: CDR1 LNHDA and CDR2 SQIVND (reference sequence).

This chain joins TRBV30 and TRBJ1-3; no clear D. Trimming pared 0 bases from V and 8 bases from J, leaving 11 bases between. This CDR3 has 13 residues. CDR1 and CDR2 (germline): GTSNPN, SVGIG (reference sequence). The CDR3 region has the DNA TGTGCCTGGAGTGTATCTGGGCTTGACACCATATATTTT. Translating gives CAWSVSGLDTIYF.

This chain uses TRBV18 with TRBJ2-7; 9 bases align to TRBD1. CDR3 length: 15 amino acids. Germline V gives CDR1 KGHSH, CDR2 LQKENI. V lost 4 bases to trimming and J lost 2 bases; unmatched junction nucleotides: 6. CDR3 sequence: CASSRGTGQTYEQYF. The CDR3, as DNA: TGTGCCAGCTCACGAGGGACAGGGCAGACCTACGAGCAGTACTTC. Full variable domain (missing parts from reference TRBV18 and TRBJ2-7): NAGVMQNPRHLVRRRGQEARLRCSPMKGHSHVYWYRQLPEEGLKFMVYLQKENIIDESGMPKERFSAEFPKEGPSILRIQQVVRGDSAAYFCASSRGTGQTYEQYFGPGTRLTVT.

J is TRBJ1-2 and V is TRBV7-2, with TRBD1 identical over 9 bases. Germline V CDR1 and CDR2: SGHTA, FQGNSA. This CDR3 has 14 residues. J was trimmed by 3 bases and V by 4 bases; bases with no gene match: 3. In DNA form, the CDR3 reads TGTGCCAGCAGCTCTGGGACAGGGTACTATGGCTACACCTTC. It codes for CASSSGTGYYGYTF.

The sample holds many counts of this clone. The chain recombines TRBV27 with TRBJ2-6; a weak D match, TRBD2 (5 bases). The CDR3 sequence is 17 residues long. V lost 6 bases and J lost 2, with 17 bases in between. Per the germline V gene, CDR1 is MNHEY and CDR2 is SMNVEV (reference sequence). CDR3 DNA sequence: TGTGCCAGCAGGAACTTTCATGTCGGGGCTGGGGCCAACGTCCTGACTTTC. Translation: CASRNFHVGAGANVLTF.